These 14 T cell receptor beta chains were all obtained from the same sample, sequenced in a study of T cells after yellow fever vaccination. TCRdb reanalysed the 5' RACE reads using MiXCR and keeps one entry per CDR3 protein. The table includes a few hundred thousand distinct CDR3 sequences, roughly 4% detected once. Sequenced material: PBMCs, taken 5 days after the yellow fever booster vaccination. The receptor source for this set is a man between 18 and 35 years old who received the YFV17D yellow fever vaccine.

A few counts support this clonotype. CDR3 DNA: TGTGCCAGCACCCTCCGCCAGGGATGGGGCTATGGCTACACCTTC. Amino acids: CASTLRQGWGYGYTF. The genes are TRBV12-3 or TRBV12-4 and TRBJ1-2; D is possibly TRBD1 (5 bases). The CDR3 consists of 15 residues. With 7 bases removed from V and 4 bases from J, the gap between germline ends came to 19 bases.

The sample holds many counts of this clonotype. The chain recombines TRBV5-4 with TRBJ2-4, with TRBD1 matching over 7 bases. CDR3 length: 15 amino acids. With 4 bases clipped from V and 0 bases from J, the junction kept 4 bases outside the gene matches. Germline V gene data show CDR1 as SGHNT and CDR2 as YYREEE (reference sequence). The CDR3 sequence: CASSRQGLAKNIQYF. DNA of the CDR3: TGTGCCAGCAGCCGACAGGGCTTAGCCAAAAACATTCAGTACTTC.

This clonotype was counted many times. The V and J genes are TRBV9 and TRBJ2-7; tentatively, D is TRBD2 (6 bases). Germline V gene data show CDR1 as SGDLS and CDR2 as YYNGEE. CDR3 length: 14 residues. Deletions cut 2 bases from V and 3 bases from J, with 12 bases between. The CDR3 sequence: CASSVGGTYYEQYF. The CDR3 region has the DNA TGTGCCAGCAGCGTCGGGGGAACCTACTACGAGCAGTACTTC.

This clonotype was seen more than once but under ten times. The rearrangement links TRBV7-9 to TRBJ2-5; D not certain. CDR1 is SEHNR and CDR2 is FQNEAQ in the germline V gene (reference sequence). The CDR3 extends over 11 amino acids. V dropped 3 bases and J dropped 9 bases, with 8 bases sitting between them. CDR3 protein: CASSFNYPQYF. The CDR3 nucleotides are TGTGCCAGCAGCTTTAACTACCCCCAGTACTTC.

This clonotype has more than one count but fewer than ten. This chain uses TRBV5-1 with TRBJ2-4; 10 positions match TRBD2. Germline CDR1 reads SGHRS; CDR2 reads YFSETQ. Trimming cost V 4 bases and J 6 bases; bases outside gene matches: 7. The CDR3 is 15 amino acids. CDR3 loop: CASSERGGRGNIQYF. CDR3 nucleotide sequence: TGCGCCAGCAGCGAGCGGGGGGGCCGAGGAAACATTCAGTACTTC. Full variable domain (missing parts from reference TRBV5-1 and TRBJ2-4): KAGVTQTPRYLIKTRGQQVTLSCSPISGHRSVSWYQQTPGQGLQFLFEYFSETQRNKGNFPGRFSGRQFSNSRSEMNVSTLELGDSALYLCASSERGGRGNIQYFGAGTRLSVL.

This clonotype was recorded many times. The chain combines TRBV3-1 with TRBJ2-4; possibly TRBD2 for D (5 bases). V lost 4 bases and J lost 10, with 14 bases in between. Germline V gene lookup returns CDR1 LGHDT and CDR2 YNNKEL (reference sequence). The CDR3 sequence is 13 residues long. CDR3 loop: CASSPGEMRIQYF. The CDR3 DNA is TGTGCCAGCAGCCCCGGGGAGATGAGGATTCAGTACTTC.

This chain joins TRBV6-1 and TRBJ1-4; maybe TRBD1 (5 bases). Germline V gene data show CDR1 as MNHNS and CDR2 as SASEGT. CDR3 length equals 17 residues. Trimming removed 1 base at V and 5 bases at J, with 17 bases between. The CDR3 spells CASSEGQFEYWNEKLFF. The CDR3 DNA follows: TGTGCCAGCAGTGAAGGACAGTTCGAGTATTGGAATGAAAAACTGTTTTTT.

This clonotype was picked up a small number of times. The chain combines TRBV6-2 or TRBV6-3 with TRBJ2-7; D uncertain. The CDR3 contains 14 residues. Germline CDR1 and CDR2: MNHEY and SVGEGT. Trimming cost V 2 bases and J 2 bases, with 10 bases left between them. This CDR3 is CASSYDTTTYEQYV. CDR3 nucleotides: TGTGCCAGCAGTTACGATACCACTACCTACGAGCAGTACGTC.

This clonotype was counted a few times. The gene calls are TRBV12-3 or TRBV12-4 and TRBJ1-2, with D perhaps matching TRBD1 (6 bases). This CDR3 region has 14 residues. Between the trimmed V and J ends, which lost 4 bases and 8 bases, there was a span of 17 bases. The CDR3 DNA follows: TGTGCCAGCAGTTCCCAACAGGGCAGCGGAGGCTACACCTTC. Its translation is CASSSQQGSGGYTF.

This clonotype was counted only a few times. The chain recombines TRBV5-4 with TRBJ2-3, with TRBD1 matching over 10 bases. Trimming took 4 bases from V and 0 from J; bases not matched to a gene: 5. CDR1 and CDR2 (germline): SGHNT, YYREEE (reference sequence). This CDR3 comprises 16 residues. In DNA, the CDR3 is TGTGCCAGCAGCCCTGGACAGGGGGGGAGCACAGATACGCAGTATTTT. The encoded protein is CASSPGQGGSTDTQYF.

In this sample, this clonotype turned up a few times. The chain recombines TRBV4-1 with TRBJ2-1; TRBD2 aligns across 10 bases. V dropped 4 bases and J dropped 8; count of bases not matched to a gene: 8. CDR1 is MGHRA, CDR2 YSYEKL, per germline. The CDR3 contains 15 residues. The CDR3 loop is CASSPLSGGSDEQFF. CDR3 bases: TGCGCCAGCAGCCCCCTTAGCGGGGGGAGCGATGAGCAGTTCTTC.

The chain has TRBV7-9 and TRBJ2-7; D unclear. Germline V gene sequence: CDR1 SEHNR, CDR2 FQNEAQ (reference sequence). Trimming removed 5 bases at V and 6 bases at J, with 14 bases between. This CDR3 is 13 amino acids long. CDR3 sequence (DNA): TGTGCCAGCAGCCCCGACATCCTCTTCGAGCAGTACGTC. Protein sequence: CASSPDILFEQYV.

This clonotype occurred many times. This rearrangement joins TRBV20-1 to TRBJ1-3; 12 bases line up with TRBD1. This CDR3 has 13 residues. Germline V gives CDR1 DFQATT, CDR2 SNEGSKA (reference sequence). CDR3 residues: CGGTGGTGNTIYF. In nucleotides, the CDR3 is TGCGGCGGGACAGGGGGCACTGGAAACACCATATATTTT.

The chain couples TRBV6-2 or TRBV6-3 to TRBJ2-5; D unresolved. The V gene lost 6 bases and the J gene lost 5 bases, with 13 bases spanning the gap. The CDR3 has 13 residues. CDR1 MNHEY and CDR2 SVGEGT come from the germline V gene. CDR3 sequence reads: CASSRHGKETQYF. The CDR3 nucleotides are TGTGCCAGCAGCCGACATGGAAAGGAGACCCAGTACTTC.